Listed below are T cell receptor beta chains from one sample, sequenced in a study of blood T cell repertoires in COVID-19. Profiling relied on immunoSEQ multiplex PCR, and the TCRdb table lists in-frame clones only, not all of them. The repertoire includes a few hundred thousand clones, 85% to 90% of them detected once, and 4.4% sits in the top ten. Sequenced input: peripheral blood. The source is a man aged 45-60 years with acute or convalescent COVID-19. The CDR3 runs from the conserved cysteine through the conserved F or W. D genes are given only for firm matches. Clone size is shown for a subset of rows, as once, few, many or a class of expanded clone.

j_call: TRBJ1-5; v_call: TRBV7-9; clone_size: .; d_call: TRBD1; cdr3_aa: CASSPDRVQPQHF; cdr3_nt: TGTGCCAGCAGCCCTGACAGGGTTCAGCCCCAGCATTTT
j_call: TRBJ1-2; v_call: TRBV3-1/TRBV3-2; clone_size: .; d_call: TRBD1; cdr3_aa: CASSRGQGDGYTF; cdr3_nt: TGTGCCAGCAGCCGTGGACAGGGTGACGGCTACACCTTC
j_call: TRBJ1-5; v_call: TRBV7-9; clone_size: once; d_call: TRBD1; cdr3_aa: CASSPQGAVSNQPQHF; cdr3_nt: TGTGCCAGCAGCCCACAGGGGGCGGTTAGCAATCAGCCCCAGCATTTT
j_call: TRBJ2-5; v_call: TRBV12-5; clone_size: .; d_call: .; cdr3_aa: CASGLGPRETQYF; cdr3_nt: TGTGCTAGTGGCTTGGGGCCGAGGGAGACCCAGTACTTC
j_call: TRBJ2-5; v_call: TRBV9; clone_size: .; d_call: .; cdr3_aa: CASSDTGLTGETQYF; cdr3_nt: TGTGCCAGCAGCGATACCGGACTTACTGGAGAGACCCAGTACTTC
j_call: TRBJ1-2; v_call: TRBV7-9; clone_size: once; d_call: .; cdr3_aa: CASSRGGYGYTF; cdr3_nt: TGTGCCAGCAGCAGGGGAGGCTATGGCTACACCTTC
j_call: TRBJ1-2; v_call: TRBV12-3/TRBV12-4; clone_size: .; d_call: .; cdr3_aa: CASSLWAVRGYTF; cdr3_nt: TGTGCCAGCAGTTTATGGGCAGTCCGGGGCTACACCTTC
j_call: TRBJ2-5; v_call: TRBV5-1; clone_size: .; d_call: .; cdr3_aa: CASSLGLGLKETQYF; cdr3_nt: TGCGCCAGCAGCTTGGGTCTAGGACTTAAAGAGACCCAGTACTTC
j_call: TRBJ1-3; v_call: TRBV12-5; clone_size: .; d_call: TRBD1; cdr3_aa: CASGLPKGQGTSGNTIYF; cdr3_nt: TGTGCTAGTGGTTTGCCCAAGGGACAGGGAACCTCTGGAAACACCATATATTTT
j_call: TRBJ1-4; v_call: TRBV5-1; clone_size: few; d_call: TRBD1; cdr3_aa: CASSSSTGGDEKLFF; cdr3_nt: TGCGCCAGCAGCTCGTCGACAGGGGGCGATGAAAAACTGTTTTTT